This entry lists 28 T cell receptor beta chains sequenced from one sample in a study of T cell changes during pregnancy in multiple sclerosis. Clones were sequenced by immunoSEQ multiplex PCR, and TCRdb holds only the in-frame ones, with some missing. Seen here are around 50,000 clones, approximately 87% observed once, and the top ten hold 5.3%. The sample comprised peripheral blood from another person, used as feeder cells. The receptors come from a human donor whose cells served as feeder cells for cultures in a pregnancy study.

The V gene is TRBV7-2, the J gene TRBJ1-3; D is unclear. V lost 1 base and J 4 bases, leaving 14 bases between the germline ends. Germline CDR1 and CDR2: SGHTA and FQGNSA. The CDR3 runs to 16 residues. CDR3 coding DNA: TGTGCCAGCAGCTTAGTATGGGGAGCTGGGGGAAACACCATATATTTT. Encoded protein: CASSLVWGAGGNTIYF.

The chain uses TRBV7-9 and TRBJ1-2; D unclear. CDR3 length equals 13 residues. Germline V CDR1 and CDR2: SEHNR, FQNEAQ (reference sequence). V shed 5 bases and J shed 8 bases, with 15 bases lying between them. This CDR3 reads CASSPGPSGGYTF. The DNA for the CDR3 is TGTGCCAGCAGCCCCGGGCCAAGCGGGGGCTACACCTTC.

The rearrangement links TRBV5-1 to TRBJ2-5; the D gene is possibly TRBD1 (6 bases). CDR3 length: 16 amino acids. Between the trimmed V and J ends, which lost 4 bases and 2 bases, there was a span of 18 bases. Germline values: CDR1 SGHRS, CDR2 YFSETQ. In nucleotides, the CDR3 is TGCGCCAGCAGCATGTCGACAGGCCAGTCTCAAGAGACCCAGTACTTC. Translated: CASSMSTGQSQETQYF.

The genes are TRBV5-6 and TRBJ1-5; 9 nucleotides align to TRBD1. V shed 0 bases and J 5 bases; nucleotides not matched to a gene: 12. This CDR3 region has 18 residues. Germline CDR1 and CDR2: SGHDT and YYEEEE. The CDR3 sequence is CASSLGKDRGFLYQPQHF. In DNA, the CDR3 is TGTGCCAGCAGCTTGGGTAAGGACAGGGGATTCCTGTATCAGCCCCAGCATTTT.

The rearrangement links TRBV27 to TRBJ2-1; 8 bases align to TRBD2. Germline trimming cut 6 bases from V and 3 bases from J; bases unmatched to any gene: 13. The CDR3 is made up of 17 amino acids. The germline V gene has CDR1 MNHEY and CDR2 SMNVEV (reference sequence). The DNA for the CDR3 is TGTGCCAGCAGCCCAGGGATCGCGGGGGGCCTCTACAATGAGCAGTTCTTC. Translation gives CASSPGIAGGLYNEQFF.

The chain recombines TRBV10-3 with TRBJ2-1, with TRBD1 matching over 9 bases. The CDR3 runs 18 residues. V shed 6 bases and J 0 bases; nucleotides not matched to a gene: 12. The germline CDR1 and CDR2 sequences are ENHRY and SYGVKD. The CDR3 nucleotides are TGTGCCATCAGACCGGGACAGGGAAACACCAACTCCTACAATGAGCAGTTCTTC. Protein sequence: CAIRPGQGNTNSYNEQFF.

V gene TRBV28 combines with J gene TRBJ1-4; D might be TRBD1 (5 bases). The CDR3 length is 19 residues. V lost 7 bases to trimming and J lost 4 bases, with 28 bases between them. From germline, CDR1 is MDHEN and CDR2 SYDVKM. The CDR3 reads CASNYGDSRKEFVNEKLFF. CDR3 in DNA: TGTGCCAGCAATTACGGGGACTCACGGAAGGAGTTTGTTAATGAAAAACTGTTTTTT. The full variable domain, in which reference TRBV28 and TRBJ1-4 provide the parts outside the CDR3, is DVKVTQSSRYLVKRTGEKVFLECVQDMDHENMFWYRQDPGLGLRLIYFSYDVKMKEKGDIPEGYSVSREKKERFSLILESASTNQTSMYLCASNYGDSRKEFVNEKLFFGSGTQLSVL.

This sequence joins TRBV7-3 and TRBJ1-1; TRBD1 matches at 7 bases. The CDR3 length is 14 residues. Germline lookup yields CDR1 SGHTA and CDR2 FQGTGA. With 3 bases clipped from V and 0 bases from J, the junction kept 1 base outside the gene matches. CDR3 loop: CASSFQGVNTEAFF. For the CDR3, the DNA is TGTGCCAGCAGCTTTCAGGGGGTGAACACTGAAGCTTTCTTT.

This clone has only one observation. The chain employs TRBV19 and TRBJ1-5; D unresolved. Trimming shortened V by 7 bases and J by 0 bases, and 13 bases separated the two germline ends. The V gene's germline CDR1 is LNHDA and CDR2 SQIVND (reference sequence). This CDR3 has 15 amino acids. The DNA for the CDR3 is TGTGCCAGTAAAAGCGGGGTTTATAGCAATCAGCCCCAGCATTTT. Its translation: CASKSGVYSNQPQHF.

V usage is TRBV5-1 and J usage is TRBJ2-1; 7 nucleotides align to TRBD1. The length of the CDR3 is 15 residues. The junction had 5 bases not matched to a gene; V was cut back by 2 bases and J by 3 bases. The germline V gene encodes CDR1 SGHRS and CDR2 YFSETQ. CDR3 sequence: CASSFAQGDYNEQFF. CDR3 bases: TGCGCCAGCAGCTTCGCCCAGGGGGACTACAATGAGCAGTTCTTC.

Comments on this clone: One end of the junction does not line up with germline, which may come from a read error. The rearrangement joins TRBV5-1 to TRBJ2-7, with D perhaps matching TRBD1 or TRBD2 (5 bases each). Per germline, CDR1 SGHRS and CDR2 YFSETQ. The CDR3 runs to 12 residues. The CDR3 DNA reads TGCGCCAGCAGCTTGGCGGGGCTCAGTGTGGACTTC. Protein product: CASSLAGLSVDF. The variable domain in full, completed from reference TRBV5-1 and TRBJ2-7, reads KAGVTQTPRYLIKTRGQQVTLSCSPISGHRSVSWYQQTPGQGLQFLFEYFSETQRNKGNFPGRFSGRQFSNSRSEMNVSTLELGDSALYLCASSLAGLSVDFGPGTRLTVT.

The rearrangement joins TRBV4-2 to TRBJ2-3; D gene uncertain. With 3 bases removed from V and 1 base from J, the gap between germline ends came to 11 bases. The CDR3 is 15 amino acids. Germline V CDR1 and CDR2: LGHNA, YNFKEQ. The CDR3 is CASSQGYVGTDTQYF. The CDR3 DNA sequence: TGTGCCAGCAGCCAGGGGTACGTTGGCACAGATACGCAGTATTTT.

This clone came up once. The chain uses TRBV28 and TRBJ1-4, with unresolved D. This CDR3 comprises 14 residues. Germline V gene sequence: CDR1 MDHEN, CDR2 SYDVKM. V was trimmed by 3 bases and J by 0 bases, leaving 5 bases between them. Here the CDR3 reads CASSFRSTNEKLFF. CDR3 nucleotides: TGTGCCAGCAGTTTTAGATCAACTAATGAAAAACTGTTTTTT.

The J gene is TRBJ2-4, the V gene TRBV25-1; 7 nucleotides line up with TRBD1. J lost 0 bases, V lost 6 bases, and 8 bases had no gene match. The CDR3 covers 16 residues. The germline V gene has CDR1 MGHDK and CDR2 SYGVNS. The CDR3 DNA is TGTGCCAGCAGCCACCGGGACAGTGTAGCCAAAAACATTCAGTACTTC. It encodes CASSHRDSVAKNIQYF.

This chain joins TRBV28 and TRBJ2-1; maybe TRBD2 (6 bases). Germline values: CDR1 MDHEN, CDR2 SYDVKM. The ends were cut back, 10 bases at V and 12 bases at J, with 25 bases in the middle. This CDR3 region has 14 residues. The CDR3 loop reads CATGPGTHVIWQFF. Written as DNA, the CDR3 is TGTGCCACCGGACCCGGGACTCACGTAATTTGGCAGTTCTTC.

The chain combines TRBV6-4 with TRBJ2-1; 10 nucleotides match TRBD2. CDR3 length: 16 residues. Germline lookup yields CDR1 MRHNA and CDR2 SNTAGT. Losses at the gene ends were 5 bases for V and 6 bases for J; bases not matched to a gene: 10. This CDR3 is CASSPLASGRPNEQFF. The CDR3 nucleotides read TGTGCCAGCAGTCCTTTGGCTAGCGGGAGACCCAATGAGCAGTTCTTC.

This clone was seen only once. This chain connects TRBV2 to TRBJ1-2; D is ambiguous. V lost 1 base, J lost 2 bases, and 5 bases lay in between. Germline-derived CDR1 and CDR2 are SNHLY and FYNNEI. The CDR3 extends over 13 amino acids. The CDR3 is CASSEEGNYGYTF. CDR3 DNA sequence: TGTGCCAGCAGTGAAGAGGGCAACTATGGCTACACCTTC.

This chain connects TRBV7-2 to TRBJ1-5, with unresolved D. The CDR3 is 13 residues long. V shed 5 bases and J shed 7 bases, with 12 bases lying between them. Per the germline V gene, CDR1 is SGHTA and CDR2 is FQGNSA. The CDR3 coding sequence is TGTGCCAGCAGCCCCGACACGTTACAGCCCCAGCATTTT. Translation gives CASSPDTLQPQHF.

The chain uses TRBV4-1 and TRBJ1-2; possible D gene TRBD1, 6 bases. The CDR3 runs to 13 residues. Trimming shortened V by 4 bases and J by 7 bases, and 13 bases separated the two germline ends. The germline V gene has CDR1 MGHRA and CDR2 YSYEKL. The CDR3 sequence is CASSLQGRLGYTF. The CDR3, as DNA: TGCGCCAGCAGCCTACAGGGAAGGCTTGGCTACACCTTC.

The chain couples TRBV4-3 to TRBJ2-3; 12 bases match TRBD2. This CDR3 has 15 residues. Trimming removed 1 base from V and 4 bases from J; junction bases left unmatched: 0. The germline V gene encodes CDR1 LGHNA and CDR2 YSLEER. CDR3 in amino acids: CASSQGTSGADTQYF. The CDR3 nucleotides are TGCGCCAGCAGCCAAGGGACTAGCGGGGCAGATACGCAGTATTTT.

This sequence joins TRBV20-1 and TRBJ1-2, with D perhaps TRBD1 (5 bases). This CDR3 comprises 10 residues. CDR1 is DFQATT and CDR2 is SNEGSKA in the germline V gene (reference sequence). CDR3 DNA: TGCGCGCTAAGGGGCCATGGCTACACCTTC. Its protein product is CALRGHGYTF.

V and J are TRBV9 and TRBJ2-3, with D perhaps matching TRBD2 (6 bases). The ends were cut back, 0 bases at V and 1 base at J, with 9 bases in the middle. CDR1 is SGDLS, CDR2 YYNGEE, per germline. The CDR3 contains 15 residues. CDR3 residues: CASSVVAGRTDTQYF. CDR3 sequence (DNA): TGTGCCAGCAGCGTAGTGGCGGGGCGCACAGATACGCAGTATTTT.

This rearrangement joins TRBV13 to TRBJ2-3; D is ambiguous. The CDR3 totals 13 residues. V lost 5 bases and J lost 0, with 6 bases in between. Per germline, CDR1 PRHDT and CDR2 FYEKMQ (reference sequence). CDR3 sequence (DNA): TGTGCCAGCAGCGGCCCGAGCACAGATACGCAGTATTTT. The encoded protein is CASSGPSTDTQYF. Using reference TRBV13 and TRBJ2-3 for the parts outside the CDR3, the full variable domain is AAGVIQSPRHLIKEKRETATLKCYPIPRHDTVYWYQQGPGQDPQFLISFYEKMQSDKGSIPDRFSAQQFSDYHSELNMSSLELGDSALYFCASSGPSTDTQYFGPGTRLTVL.

The chain combines TRBV2 with TRBJ2-3, with D unclear. The germline V and J ends were trimmed by 5 bases and 0 bases, with 9 bases remaining between them. This CDR3 has 14 residues. Germline assignment: CDR1 SNHLY and CDR2 FYNNEI. The CDR3 DNA reads TGTGCCAGCAGTCTATTAGCAAGCACAGATACGCAGTATTTT. Protein sequence: CASSLLASTDTQYF. The variable domain in full, completed from reference TRBV2 and TRBJ2-3, reads EPEVTQTPSHQVTQMGQEVILRCVPISNHLYFYWYRQILGQKVEFLVSFYNNEISEKSEIFDDQFSVERPDGSNFTLKIRSTKLEDSAMYFCASSLLASTDTQYFGPGTRLTVL.

The CDR3 region has the DNA TGTGCCAGCAGTTCGGTGACTAGCGGGAGTGCCCCGGATACGCAGTATTTT. Its translation is CASSSVTSGSAPDTQYF. This chain links TRBV27 with TRBJ2-3; 12 bases fit TRBD2. This CDR3 is built from 17 residues. From germline, CDR1 is MNHEY and CDR2 SMNVEV (reference sequence). With 4 bases clipped from V and 6 bases from J, the junction kept 11 bases outside the gene matches.

Relative to its sample, this clone is large. J is TRBJ2-1 and V is TRBV28, with D possibly matching TRBD2 (5 bases). The CDR3 covers 13 residues. V lost 6 bases and J lost 2, with 8 bases in between. Looked up from germline, CDR1 is MDHEN and CDR2 is SYDVKM. The CDR3 spells CASSEGPYNEQFF. The CDR3 DNA is TGTGCCAGCAGCGAGGGTCCCTACAATGAGCAGTTCTTC.

The rearrangement joins TRBV28 to TRBJ2-5; D uncertain. The V and J ends lost 5 bases and 5 bases respectively, with 12 bases between them. Per germline, CDR1 MDHEN and CDR2 SYDVKM. This CDR3 has 13 amino acids. Here the CDR3 reads CASSPSGFETQYF. CDR3 DNA: TGTGCCAGCAGTCCAAGTGGCTTCGAGACCCAGTACTTC.

The chain has TRBV5-1 and TRBJ2-7; 7 bases agree with TRBD2. This CDR3 spans 14 amino acids. In germline, CDR1 is SGHRS, CDR2 YFSETQ. The ends lost 4 bases at V and 4 bases at J; junction bases unmatched: 8. CDR3 sequence reads: CASSPGTTSYEQYF. The CDR3 DNA reads TGCGCCAGCAGCCCAGGGACTACTTCTTACGAGCAGTACTTC.